Each of the 5 T cell receptor beta chains below was sequenced from the same sample in a study of shared clonotypes between healthy human individuals. CD45RO-negative CD8 cells positively selected for CCR7 made up the naive population, which excluded terminally differentiated effector memory CD45RA+ cells. The data were produced by immunoSEQ multiplex PCR, yet TCRdb's version contains in-frame clones alone and is incomplete. The sample lists about 1,800,000 clones; around 96% were seen once. What was sequenced was naive CD8+ T cells sorted from blood. The receptors stem from a man aged 18 to 30 in good health.

This clone appeared a single time. The chain recombines TRBV28 with TRBJ1-1, with D maybe TRBD1 (5 bases). CDR1 is MDHEN, CDR2 SYDVKM, per germline. The CDR3 runs 15 residues. Trimming stripped 5 bases from V and 3 bases from J, with 16 bases between. CDR3 bases: TGTGCCAGCAGTCAAATCTTAGGGGAGTACACTGAAGCTTTCTTT. Amino acid sequence: CASSQILGEYTEAFF.

The chain employs TRBV27 and TRBJ2-5; tentative D call: TRBD2 (5 bases). The CDR3 extends over 13 amino acids. Germline CDR1 is MNHEY and CDR2 is SMNVEV (reference sequence). V lost 2 bases and J lost 10, with 14 bases in between. The CDR3 coding sequence is TGTGCCAGCAGTTTAGGAGGTAGCGAGGACCAGTACTTC. Protein: CASSLGGSEDQYF.

V is TRBV9 and J is TRBJ2-1; D remains ambiguous. Germline V gene lookup returns CDR1 SGDLS and CDR2 YYNGEE. This CDR3 is built from 14 residues. V was clipped by 0 bases and J by 8 bases, with 12 bases between them. The CDR3 is CASSVAVSPYEQFF. CDR3 sequence (DNA): TGTGCCAGCAGCGTAGCAGTTTCCCCCTATGAGCAGTTCTTC.

The J gene is TRBJ2-5, the V gene TRBV4-1; possibly TRBD2 for D (5 bases). Looked up from germline, CDR1 is MGHRA and CDR2 is YSYEKL. V shed 4 bases and J shed 0 bases, with 12 bases lying between them. This CDR3 is 15 amino acids long. This CDR3 is CASSLRERYQETQYF. For the CDR3, the DNA is TGCGCCAGCAGCCTCCGGGAACGATACCAAGAGACCCAGTACTTC.

The chain has TRBV30 and TRBJ1-2; no clear D gene. The germline V gene encodes CDR1 GTSNPN and CDR2 SVGIG (reference sequence). Between the trimmed V and J ends, which lost 8 bases and 5 bases, there was a span of 15 bases. The CDR3 has 12 residues. CDR3 amino acids: CAQALRLYGYTF. Written as DNA, the CDR3 is TGTGCCCAAGCTTTGAGGTTGTATGGCTACACCTTC. The full variable domain, completed using reference TRBV30 and TRBJ1-2, is SQTIHQWPATLVQPVGSPLSLECTVEGTSNPNLYWYRQAAGRGLQLLFYSVGIGQISSEVPQNLSASRPQDRQFILSSKKLLLSDSGFYLCAQALRLYGYTFGSGTRLTVV.